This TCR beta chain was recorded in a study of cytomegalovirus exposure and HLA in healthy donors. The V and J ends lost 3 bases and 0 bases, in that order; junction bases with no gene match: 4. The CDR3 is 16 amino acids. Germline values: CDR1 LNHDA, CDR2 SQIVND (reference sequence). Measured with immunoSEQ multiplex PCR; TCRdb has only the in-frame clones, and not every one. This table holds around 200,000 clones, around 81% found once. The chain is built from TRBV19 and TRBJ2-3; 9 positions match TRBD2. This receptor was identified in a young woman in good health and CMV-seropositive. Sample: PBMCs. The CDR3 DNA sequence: TGTGCCAGTAGTATCTTTGCGGGGGGGAGCACAGATACGCAGTATTTT. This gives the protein CASSIFAGGSTDTQYF.